The table lists the clone carrying this T cell receptor (beta chain) with a few counts. Its antigen is as yet unknown. These data come from a study of response to subunit inactivated influenza vaccine. General study results and limits: Each seasonal influenza vaccination, the authors suggested, recruits few new T cells.

TCRdb independently ran MiXCR on the RT-PCR reads; one entry per CDR3 protein. This table has about 540,000 distinct CDR3 sequences, 20% to 25% appearing once. The CDR3 consists of 16 residues. Trimming left V 1 base short and J 4 bases short, with 14 bases between. Germline V gives CDR1 SGHTA, CDR2 FQGNSA. These same data were also listed under a study on T cells expressing NK-cell markers. Per that study: The TCR beta cDNA came from 5'RACE template switching with UMIs.

The origin of this receptor is a man in his forties or fifties who received an inactivated influenza vaccine. This chain links TRBV7-2 with TRBJ2-1; D remains unclear. The starting material was CD4+ T cells sorted from PBMCs, obtained 12 days after vaccination. The CDR3 region has the DNA TGTGCCAGCAGCTTAGTAGTGGATCCGGCTTACAATGAGCAGTTCTTC. It codes for CASSLVVDPAYNEQFF.